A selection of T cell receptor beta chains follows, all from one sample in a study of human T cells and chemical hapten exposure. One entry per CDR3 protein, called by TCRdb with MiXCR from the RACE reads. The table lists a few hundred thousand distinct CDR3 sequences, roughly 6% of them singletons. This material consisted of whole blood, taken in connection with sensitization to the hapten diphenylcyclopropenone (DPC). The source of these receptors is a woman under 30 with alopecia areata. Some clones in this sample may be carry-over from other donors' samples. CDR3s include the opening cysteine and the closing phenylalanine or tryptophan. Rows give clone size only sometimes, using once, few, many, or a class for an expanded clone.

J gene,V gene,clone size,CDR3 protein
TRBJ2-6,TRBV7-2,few,CASEVAGANVLTF
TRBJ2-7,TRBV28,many,CASSLDGVGYF
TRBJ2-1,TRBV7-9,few,CASSSRGGGSSYNEQFF
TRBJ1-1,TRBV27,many,CASSLKRASTEAFF
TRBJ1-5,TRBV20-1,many,CSARELSGDQPQHF
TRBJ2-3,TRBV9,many,CASSNREGAATDTQYF
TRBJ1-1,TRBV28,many,CASSPLVTGLNTEAFF
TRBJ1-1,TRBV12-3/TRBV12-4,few,CASSLVLTTEAFF
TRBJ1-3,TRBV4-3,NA,CASSHSGQTPGNTIYF
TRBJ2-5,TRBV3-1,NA,CASSTGQAPETQYF
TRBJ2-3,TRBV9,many,CASSVDQSVGTDTQYF
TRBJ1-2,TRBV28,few,CASRPPLRSYGYTF
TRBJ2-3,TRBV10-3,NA,CAISRGDVTDTQYF
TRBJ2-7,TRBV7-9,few,CASSLDTPPRNF
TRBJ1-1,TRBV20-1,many,CSAPGQSPSNTEAFF
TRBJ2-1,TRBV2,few,CATRGAITSNEQFF
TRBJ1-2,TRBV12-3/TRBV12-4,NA,CASSFGQEAGYTF
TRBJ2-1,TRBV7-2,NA,CASSVTSSPYNEQFF
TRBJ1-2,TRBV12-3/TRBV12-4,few,CASRGTDRGNGGYTF
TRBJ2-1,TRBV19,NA,CASSLPEGWSSYNEQFF